The present TCR beta chain was sequenced within a study of blood T cell repertoires in COVID-19. CDR3 length: 17 amino acids. V lost 4 bases to trimming and J lost 1 base, with 17 bases between them. CDR1 and CDR2 from the germline V gene are MDHEN and SYDVKM. Patients from Seattle were sampled longitudinally, starting during active infection. Measured with immunoSEQ multiplex PCR; TCRdb has only the in-frame clones, and not every one. The profile shows approximately 270,000 clones, approximately 85% of them singletons. Sequenced input: peripheral blood. The chain links TRBV28 to TRBJ1-5; D not resolved. The receptor's source is a human donor with COVID-19, enrolled during active disease. The donor label of this sample is uncertain. As DNA, the CDR3 is TGTGCCAGCAGTTCCCCGCGGAGGGAGGGCAGCAATCAGCCCCAGCATTTT. Translated, it gives CASSSPRREGSNQPQHF.